Listed here is a single T cell receptor beta chain. This clonotype was seen repeatedly, ten times or more. The specificity of this receptor is unknown. No base qualities exist here, and no much larger clone lies one base off it. The TCR beta CDR3 regions were amplified from the RNA transcripts. For the first round of RT-PCR on the TCR CDR3, the HTBI primer set was used together with the Qiagen OneStep RT-PCR kit. A second multiplex PCR round built the libraries, followed by size selection and purification. The libraries were sequenced on an Illumina HiSeq2000 using paired-end 100 bp reads. The study's processing was this. SOAPnuke was used to process the raw data, throwing out any read that contained adapters or uncalled bases, had a mean Phred below 15, or lacked an exact constant-primer or identifier match. High-quality paired reads were merged with COPE v1.2.5, and unique nucleotide sequences were defined as clonotypes. MiTCR v1.1 was used to align clonotypes to the IMGT TRBV, TRBD and TRBJ reference segments. Analysis was restricted to V-J combinations with a frequency above 0.0001, which covered 98% to 99.2% of repertoires. A TCS score was defined as the ratio of F50 (clonal expansion) to E x V (chaos), with BLOSUM62-based TCRdist applied between CDR3 peptides within each V-J. Welch's t-statistics and random forest reduced around 510 V-J features to 13, which were used in a naive Bayes classifier (R e1071). The public reads were run again by TCRdb, first through fastp at Q25 and then through MiXCR, and only productive beta chains were kept. Entries are consolidated by CDR3 protein sequence, retaining the most common genes and DNA. Here the V and J calls rest on TCRdb's processing, not on the authors' analysis. Counted in this sample were about 600,000 distinct CDR3 sequences; 14% of them appeared once. About 6.6% of the sample rests with the top ten.

Germline trimming: 2 bases from V, 3 bases from J; junction bases outside gene matches: 5. CDR3 length: 15 amino acids, cysteine to phenylalanine. The sequence is cut down to CDR3 DNA, 45 bases in frame from base 1. In the germline V gene, CDR1 corresponds to SGHTA and CDR2 to FQGNSA. Moderately to severely active disease, a Clinical Activity Score of at least 3, a NOSPECS grade of at least 4, and a duration under 3 months were present in ophthalmopathy patients. Exclusion was applied to patients with uncontrolled infections, other autoimmune diseases, pregnancy or lactation. Diagnoses were established on the basis of clinical symptoms, serum thyroxine and TRAb, thyroid ultrasound, and orbital computed tomography. PBMCs were separated from roughly 9.6 ml of fresh peripheral blood using Ficoll-Paque density gradient centrifugation. Trizol reagent was used to extract total RNA, and RNA quality was then checked on an Agilent 2100 Bioanalyzer.

This sample was included in a study of T cells in Graves' hyperthyroidism and ophthalmopathy (dated 2019 in TCRdb). About the study as a whole: Peripheral blood was sampled at the time of initial diagnosis, prior to any treatment. TCR V-J signatures able to tell the groups apart were searched for in a discovery cohort of 95 to 100 patients, of whom roughly 42 had Graves' ophthalmopathy and around 56 had stable Graves' hyperthyroidism. The approximately 98 discovery patients were randomly divided into training and test sets at a 7:3 ratio. The paper describes TCR Vbeta CDR3 sequencing of about 140 peripheral blood samples, made up of some 40 ophthalmopathy patients, some 76 hyperthyroidism patients and some 17 progressor patients. Thyroid tissue and blood T-cell repertoires from six Graves' hyperthyroidism patients were also compared in the study. Once sampling was done, hyperthyroidism patients were given methimazole at a starting dose of 30 mg daily, whereas ophthalmopathy patients were given high-dose intravenous methylprednisolone. Prospective prediction of ophthalmopathy was tested in an independent validation cohort consisting of 18 to 20 hyperthyroidism patients and around 17 patients who later progressed to ophthalmopathy.

General study outcomes and caveats: Blood samples also contained most of the expanded thyroid clonotypes (frequency above 0.001), which suggests that blood repertoires may reflect thyroid immune responses. During validation, the model predicted progression to ophthalmopathy a median of approximately 6.5 months ahead of onset, with almost 71% sensitivity and around 72% specificity. In cross-validation, a model built on a 13 V-J signature told ophthalmopathy apart from stable hyperthyroidism with 87.88% sensitivity and approximately 81% specificity, and in testing the same model reached 80%/75%. Sample size was not statistically predetermined, and investigators were not blinded to group allocation.

Sequences were obtained from blood. The sequence is built from TRBV7-2 and TRBJ2-7, and TRBD1 matches 9 of the central bases. The source of this sequence is a woman between 18 and 29 years old with Graves' ophthalmopathy. The base sequence is TGTGCCAGCAGCTTATTTACAGGGGGCTTCTACGAGCAGTACTTC. This is translated as CASSLFTGGFYEQYF.